At least ten counts were recorded for the clone carrying this T cell receptor (beta chain). Its target is unknown. The entire patient cohort was treatment-naive prior to thyroid surgery. The data were taken from a study of metastatic and nonmetastatic thyroid tumors. On the study more broadly: Thyroid patients, malignant and benign, had repertoires compared across blood and tumor or nodule tissue.

There are 14 residues in the CDR3. V was cut by 5 bases and J by 1 base, with 9 bases left in between. Findings of the study overall: Within blood and tumor, benign nodules reportedly had significantly lower TCR beta diversity than malignant thyroid tumors did.

TCRdb re-analyzed the PCR reads through MiXCR. The table lists 43,000 or so clones, roughly 16% of them singletons, with over 20% in the top ten. The sample taken for sequencing was blood. This receptor was obtained from a female donor with papillary thyroid cancer or a benign thyroid nodule (not recorded which). Some clones in this sample may be carry-over from other donors' samples. The chain employs TRBV12-3 or TRBV12-4 and TRBJ1-3, with D possibly matching TRBD1 (6 bases). In DNA form, the CDR3 reads TGTGCCAGCAGTCAAAGGGGGTCTGGAAACACCATATATTTT. Its protein is CASSQRGSGNTIYF.